Below are 14 T cell receptor beta chains sequenced from a single sample in a study of CD8 T cells in ankylosing spondylitis. TCRdb reprocessed the 5' RACE reads via MiXCR and lists one record per CDR3 protein. Of roughly 39,000 distinct CDR3 sequences listed, roughly 2.5% were seen once; the top ten hold about 4.8%. Material: blood, either unsorted or a sorted T cell fraction (not recorded which). The receptors were sampled from a male donor with ankylosing spondylitis or in good health (not recorded which).

By share, this clonotype counts as medium-sized. The chain joins TRBV9 to TRBJ1-5; no firm D call. With 0 bases removed from V and 3 bases from J, the gap between germline ends came to 4 bases. Per the germline V gene, CDR1 is SGDLS and CDR2 is YYNGEE. The CDR3 sequence is 13 residues long. CDR3 nucleotide sequence: TGTGCCAGCAGCGTAGATCCCAATCAGCCCCAGCATTTT. Amino acid sequence: CASSVDPNQPQHF.

Ten or more counts support this clonotype. This chain joins TRBV9 and TRBJ2-2, with D possibly matching TRBD2 (5 bases). CDR1 SGDLS and CDR2 YYNGEE come from the germline V gene. Trimming pared 1 base from V and 6 bases from J, leaving 10 bases between. This CDR3 spans 14 amino acids. CDR3 in amino acids: CASSVSASPGELFF. CDR3 DNA: TGTGCCAGCAGCGTATCTGCTAGCCCCGGGGAGCTGTTTTTT.

Ten or more counts support this clonotype. The chain combines TRBV9 with TRBJ1-3; 11 nucleotides line up with TRBD1. CDR1 SGDLS and CDR2 YYNGEE come from the germline V gene. This CDR3 region has 15 residues. J gave up 3 bases and V 4 bases, and 3 bases lay outside the gene matches. The CDR3 DNA reads TGTGCCAGCAGCCCCGGGACAGGGGGTGGAAACACCATATATTTT. As protein: CASSPGTGGGNTIYF.

This clonotype occurred many times. The rearrangement links TRBV9 to TRBJ2-3; D unresolved. Germline V CDR1 and CDR2: SGDLS, YYNGEE. The length of the CDR3 is 14 residues. The germline V and J ends were trimmed by 0 bases and 4 bases, with 9 bases remaining between them. The CDR3 DNA sequence: TGTGCCAGCAGCGTAGCACCGGTCCCAGATACGCAGTATTTT. Its protein is CASSVAPVPDTQYF.

This clonotype was observed a few times. The chain is built from TRBV9 and TRBJ2-2; 8 bases are shared with TRBD2. With V trimmed by 7 bases and J by 5 bases, 16 bases remained unmatched. Per germline, CDR1 SGDLS and CDR2 YYNGEE. CDR3 length: 17 amino acids. The CDR3 DNA sequence: TGTGCCAGCGGCCCGCCGAGCGGGAGAAGTGATACCGGGGAGCTGTTTTTT. This translates into CASGPPSGRSDTGELFF.

This clonotype was counted a few times. This chain joins TRBV9 and TRBJ2-7; tentatively, D is TRBD2 (7 bases). Trimming pared 4 bases from V and 10 bases from J, leaving 15 bases between. Germline CDR1 reads SGDLS; CDR2 reads YYNGEE. The CDR3 has 12 residues. This CDR3 is CASSIGGGDQYF. In DNA, the CDR3 is TGTGCCAGCAGCATAGGGGGAGGGGACCAGTACTTC.

This clonotype was picked up many times. The chain joins TRBV9 to TRBJ1-5; D is unclear. Germline V gene sequence: CDR1 SGDLS, CDR2 YYNGEE. Between the trimmed V and J ends, which lost 0 bases and 6 bases, there was a span of 13 bases. This CDR3 is built from 15 residues. The CDR3 sequence is CASSVGQDSRQPQHF. CDR3 nucleotide sequence: TGTGCCAGCAGCGTAGGCCAGGACTCCCGTCAGCCCCAGCATTTT.

This clonotype came up many times. The V gene is TRBV9, the J gene TRBJ2-3, with no clear D. CDR3 length: 12 residues. Trimming removed 5 bases from V and 6 bases from J, with 10 bases in between. Germline CDR1 reads SGDLS; CDR2 reads YYNGEE. CDR3 nucleotide sequence: TGTGCCAGCAGTCCCGACACGGATACGCAGTATTTT. Its translation is CASSPDTDTQYF.

This clonotype was detected many times. V is TRBV9 and J is TRBJ2-1, with a possible D match to TRBD1 (5 bases). This CDR3 comprises 14 residues. Trimming removed 2 bases at V and 5 bases at J, with 11 bases between. The germline V gene encodes CDR1 SGDLS and CDR2 YYNGEE. DNA for the CDR3: TGTGCCAGCAGCGTCCAAGGACAAAACAATGAGCAGTTCTTC. It is translated as CASSVQGQNNEQFF.

This clonotype was detected many times. This chain uses TRBV9 with TRBJ2-7; TRBD1 might be the D (6 bases). The V gene's germline CDR1 is SGDLS and CDR2 YYNGEE. The CDR3 covers 14 residues. Trimming shortened V by 3 bases and J by 0 bases, and 10 bases separated the two germline ends. CDR3 in amino acids: CASSAQGFSYEQYF. The CDR3 DNA sequence: TGTGCCAGCAGCGCCCAGGGGTTCTCCTACGAGCAGTACTTC.

This clonotype was seen ten or more times. The genes are TRBV9 and TRBJ1-6; TRBD1 might be the D (6 bases). V lost 3 bases and J 9 bases, leaving 16 bases between the germline ends. The CDR3 has 15 residues. Germline V gene sequence: CDR1 SGDLS, CDR2 YYNGEE. CDR3 sequence (DNA): TGTGCCAGCAGCGAATTACGGGGGGGCAGTTCACCCCTCCACTTT. Encoded protein: CASSELRGGSSPLHF.

Comment on this clonotype: A read error may explain this, as a much larger clone is one base away. The V call is TRBV9, the J call TRBJ2-4, with D perhaps matching TRBD2 (5 bases). The CDR3 runs 15 residues. Germline V lookup: CDR1 SGDLS, CDR2 YYNGEE. The CDR3 DNA sequence: TGTGTCAGCAGCGTGGAGCCGGGGGCCAAAAACATTCAGTACTTC. Encoded protein: CVSSVEPGAKNIQYF.

This clonotype was counted at least ten times. The chain is built from TRBV9 and TRBJ2-2; D call uncertain. This CDR3 has 13 amino acids. The ends were cut back, 0 bases at V and 8 bases at J, with 8 bases in the middle. Germline CDR1 and CDR2: SGDLS and YYNGEE. The CDR3 DNA follows: TGTGCCAGCAGCGTAGCTTTCTGGGGGGAGCTGTTTTTT. It encodes CASSVAFWGELFF.

This clonotype was recorded at least ten times. The chain uses TRBV9 and TRBJ2-1; D possibly corresponds to TRBD2 (6 bases). V was pared by 2 bases and J by 5 bases, with 20 bases between. CDR3 length: 17 residues. The germline gives CDR1 SGDLS, CDR2 YYNGEE. CDR3 sequence (DNA): TGTGCCAGCAGCGTGAGGGGTGGGCGGGAAGAACACAATGAGCAGTTCTTC. As protein: CASSVRGGREEHNEQFF.